What follows describes a single T cell receptor (beta chain). This entry comes from a study of T cells after yellow fever vaccination. Overall study context: Preparing low-cell-number fractions relied on SMART-Seq v4 Ultra Low Input.

CDR1 and CDR2 from the germline V gene are SGHTA and FQGNSA. Losses at the gene ends were 10 bases for V and 0 bases for J; bases not matched to a gene: 6. This CDR3 has 14 amino acids. TCRdb ran MiXCR on the 5' RACE reads and lists one entry per CDR3 protein. The repertoire holds fewer than 350,000 distinct CDR3 sequences, with 8.7% as singletons. This receptor was obtained from a man between 18 and 35 years old who received the YFV17D yellow fever vaccine. This specimen was PBMCs, taken on the day of the first yellow fever vaccination. This chain uses TRBV7-2 with TRBJ2-1; 7 positions match TRBD2. CDR3 DNA sequence: TGTGCCAACCGGCGGGGGAGCTCCTACAATGAGCAGTTCTTC. Its translation is CANRRGSSYNEQFF.